Presented here are 5 T cell receptor beta chains from one specimen sequenced in a study of cytomegalovirus exposure and HLA in healthy donors. The primer mix had 60 Vbeta and 13 Jbeta primers. TCRdb's copy holds only in-frame clones and misses some; the assay was immunoSEQ multiplex PCR. Of 150,000 to 160,000 clones listed, about 80% are singletons. The sequenced material came from PBMCs. The receptors derive from a woman aged 35 to 49 in good health and CMV-seronegative.

V usage is TRBV5-6 and J usage is TRBJ2-7; 8 bases fit TRBD1. CDR3 length: 14 amino acids. V lost 1 base, J lost 5 bases, and 5 bases stayed unmatched. Germline V lookup: CDR1 SGHDT, CDR2 YYEEEE. CDR3: CASSLSGGTDEQYF. In DNA, the CDR3 is TGTGCCAGCAGCTTGTCAGGGGGCACCGACGAGCAGTACTTC.

The genes are TRBV6-5 and TRBJ1-3; TRBD1 matches 7 bases. This CDR3 comprises 14 residues. The V and J ends lost 2 bases and 2 bases, in that order; junction bases with no gene match: 0. Germline V gives CDR1 MNHEY, CDR2 SVGAGI. DNA of the CDR3: TGTGCCAGCAGTTACGGACAGGCTGGAAACACCATATATTTT. It is translated as CASSYGQAGNTIYF.

The chain uses TRBV7-2 and TRBJ1-1; D not certain. V was clipped by 5 bases and J by 5 bases, with 15 bases between them. CDR1 and CDR2 (germline): SGHTA, FQGNSA. The CDR3 runs to 14 residues. The CDR3 DNA is TGTGCCAGCAGCCCCTCCCTGAGGAGGACTGAAGCTTTCTTT. It is translated as CASSPSLRRTEAFF.

The chain carries TRBV2 and TRBJ1-1; D is uncertain. Germline V lookup: CDR1 SNHLY, CDR2 FYNNEI. CDR3 size: 12 residues. Trimming removed 2 bases at V and 4 bases at J, with 5 bases between. This chain's CDR3 is CASSELPTEAFF. The CDR3 DNA reads as TGTGCCAGCAGTGAACTCCCCACTGAAGCTTTCTTT.

CDR3: CAISDRDSLLYSGNTIYF. The DNA for the CDR3 is TGTGCCATCAGTGATAGGGACAGCCTTTTATACTCTGGAAACACCATATATTTT. The rearrangement joins TRBV10-3 to TRBJ1-3; 7 bases map to TRBD1. Trimming at V came to 3 bases and at J to 0 bases, leaving 11 bases not matched to a gene. Germline assignment: CDR1 ENHRY and CDR2 SYGVKD. The CDR3 covers 18 residues.